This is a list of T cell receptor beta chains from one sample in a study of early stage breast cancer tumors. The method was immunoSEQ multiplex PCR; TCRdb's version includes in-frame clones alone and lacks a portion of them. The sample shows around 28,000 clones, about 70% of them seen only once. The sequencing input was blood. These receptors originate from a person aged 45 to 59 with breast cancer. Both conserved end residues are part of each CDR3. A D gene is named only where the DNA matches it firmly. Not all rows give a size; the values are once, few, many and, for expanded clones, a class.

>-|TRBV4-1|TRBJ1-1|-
TGCGCCAGCAGCCTAAGAACAGTCACTGAAGCTTTCTTT
CASSLRTVTEAFF
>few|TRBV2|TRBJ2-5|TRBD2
TGTGCCTCCGAGGCGGGAGGGGCTGAGACCCAGTACTTC
CASEAGGAETQYF
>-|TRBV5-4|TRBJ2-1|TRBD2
TGTGCCAGCAGTCAGCGGGAGGGCCAGAGTGAGCAGTTCTTC
CASSQREGQSEQFF
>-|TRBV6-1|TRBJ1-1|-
TGTGCCAGCAGTGAAGGCAGTTCCCCAGCTTTCTTT
CASSEGSSPAFF
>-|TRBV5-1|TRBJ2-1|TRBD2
TGCGCCAGCAGCTCGACGACTAGCGGGAGTGAAGAGCAGTTCTTC
CASSSTTSGSEEQFF
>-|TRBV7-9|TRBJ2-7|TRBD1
TGTGCCAGCAGCCGACAGGGTTCTTACGAGCAGTACTTC
CASSRQGSYEQYF
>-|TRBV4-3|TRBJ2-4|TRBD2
TGCGCCAGCAGCCAAGCATTCAAGCGGGGCGACATTCAGTACTTC
CASSQAFKRGDIQYF
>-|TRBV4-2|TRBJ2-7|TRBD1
TGTGCCAGCAGCCAGGGACAGGGCGACTACGAGCAGTACTTC
CASSQGQGDYEQYF
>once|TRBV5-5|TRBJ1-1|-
TGTGCCAGCAGCTCCCATAACACTGAAGCTTTCTTT
CASSSHNTEAFF
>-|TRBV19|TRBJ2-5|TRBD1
TGTGCCAGTAGTATATCGGGACAGGGGGCGATGGAGACCCAGTACTTC
CASSISGQGAMETQYF
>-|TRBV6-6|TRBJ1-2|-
TGTGCCAGCAGTTTCACGGGTTTGGCTAATGGCTACACCTTC
CASSFTGLANGYTF
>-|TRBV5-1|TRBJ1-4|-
TGCGCCAGCAGCTTGAGTGGTAGTTTTTGGACAGTTAATGAAAAACTGTTTTTT
CASSLSGSFWTVNEKLFF
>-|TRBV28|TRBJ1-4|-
TGTGCCAGCCTACCTGGGGCGCCGGCGGAAAAACTGTTTTTT
CASLPGAPAEKLFF
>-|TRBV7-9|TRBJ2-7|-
TGTGCCAGCAGCCCACTTACAGGGCAGGGTCGCCTTTACGAGCAGTACTTC
CASSPLTGQGRLYEQYF
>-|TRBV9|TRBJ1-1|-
TGTGCCAGCAGCGTGGGGGGATGGGAAACTGAAGCTTTCTTT
CASSVGGWETEAFF
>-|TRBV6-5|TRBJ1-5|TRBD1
TGTGCCAGCAGAGACAGGGAAAATCAGCCCCAGCATTTT
CASRDRENQPQHF
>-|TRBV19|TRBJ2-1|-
TGTGCCAGTAGCCTATGGGATGAGCAGTTCTTC
CASSLWDEQFF
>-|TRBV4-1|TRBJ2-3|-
TGCGCCAGCAGCCAAGATGGACCTCCGGGGGATACGCAGTATTTT
CASSQDGPPGDTQYF
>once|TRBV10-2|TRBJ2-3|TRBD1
TGCGCCAGCAGTTATCCGGGACAGGGCACAGATACGCAGTATTTT
CASSYPGQGTDTQYF
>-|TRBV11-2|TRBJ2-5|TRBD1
TGTGCCAGCAGCCTACAGGGGGCTGGTTCGGAGACCCAGTACTTC
CASSLQGAGSETQYF
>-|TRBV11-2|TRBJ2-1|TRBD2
TGTGCCAGCAGCCGGAGCGGGAGGGTATACAATGAGCAGTTCTTC
CASSRSGRVYNEQFF
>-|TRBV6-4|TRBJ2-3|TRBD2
TGTGCCAGCAGTGACTCGGAAGCGGGAGGGGCAGATACGCAGTATTTT
CASSDSEAGGADTQYF
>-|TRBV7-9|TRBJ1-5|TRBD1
TGTGCCAGCAGCTTAGGACAGGGCATCAATCAGCCCCAGCATTTT
CASSLGQGINQPQHF
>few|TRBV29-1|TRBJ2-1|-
TGCAGCGTCAGGAGACCCCGGGATGAGCAGTTCTTC
CSVRRPRDEQFF
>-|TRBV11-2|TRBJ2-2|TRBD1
TGTGCCAGCAGTGACAGGGGCTATGCCGGGGAGCTGTTTTTT
CASSDRGYAGELFF
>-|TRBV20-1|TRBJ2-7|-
TGCAGTGCTACCAGTCTAGACGAGCAGTACTTC
CSATSLDEQYF
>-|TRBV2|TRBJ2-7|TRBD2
TGTGCCAGCAGTGAAGCGGGGACTAGCGGGCTCTCCTACGAGCAGTACTTC
CASSEAGTSGLSYEQYF
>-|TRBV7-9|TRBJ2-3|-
TGTGCCAGCAGCATTCCCGGGGGTGGGACGAGCACAGATACGCAGTATTTT
CASSIPGGGTSTDTQYF
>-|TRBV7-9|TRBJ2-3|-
TGTGCCAGCAGCACTGGGACCTCAGATACGCAGTATTTT
CASSTGTSDTQYF
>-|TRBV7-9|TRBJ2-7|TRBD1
TGTGCCAGCAGCTTAGCAGGGACAGGGACGTACGAGCAGTACTTC
CASSLAGTGTYEQYF
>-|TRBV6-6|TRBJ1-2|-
TGTGCCAGCAGTTTCAACAGACCCAATAACTATGGCTACACCTTC
CASSFNRPNNYGYTF
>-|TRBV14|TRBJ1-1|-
TGTGCCAGCAGCCTGGGGCCTAACACTGAAGCTTTCTTT
CASSLGPNTEAFF
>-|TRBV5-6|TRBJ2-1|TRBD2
TGTGCCAGCAGCTTGGAGGTTAGCGGGGAGCAGTTCTTC
CASSLEVSGEQFF
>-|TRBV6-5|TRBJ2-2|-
TGTGCCAGCAGGCCACTAGGCCCGAACACCGGGGAGCTGTTTTTT
CASRPLGPNTGELFF
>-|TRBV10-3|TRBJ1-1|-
TGTGCCATCAGTCCGGACGGGTACACTGAAGCTTTCTTT
CAISPDGYTEAFF
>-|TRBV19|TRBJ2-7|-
TGTGCCAGCTCAAGGGCAGTGGTGGGCCACGAGCAGTACTTC
CASSRAVVGHEQYF
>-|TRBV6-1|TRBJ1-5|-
TGTGCCAGCAGTGGAAGGAGGGGAAATCAGCCCCAGCATTTT
CASSGRRGNQPQHF
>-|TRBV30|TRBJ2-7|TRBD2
TGTGCCTGGAGTCCTAGCGGGAGTTCCTACGAGCAGTACTTC
CAWSPSGSSYEQYF
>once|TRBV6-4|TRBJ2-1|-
TGTGCCAGCAGTAGACAGACGGGGCCTTTTAATGAGCAGTTCTTC
CASSRQTGPFNEQFF
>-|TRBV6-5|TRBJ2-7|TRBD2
TGTGCCAGCAGTTCGCTAGCGGGTGGCGAGCAGTACTTC
CASSSLAGGEQYF
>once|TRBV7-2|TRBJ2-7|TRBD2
TGTGCCAGCAGCTTCAACCTAGCGGCGGTTACCTACGAGCAGTACTTC
CASSFNLAAVTYEQYF
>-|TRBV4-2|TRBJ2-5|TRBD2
TGTGCCAGCAGCCAGCTGGCTAGCGGGCAAGAGACCCAGTACTTC
CASSQLASGQETQYF
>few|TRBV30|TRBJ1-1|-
TGTGCCTTACAGGGTGGACGGACTGAAGCTTTCTTT
CALQGGRTEAFF
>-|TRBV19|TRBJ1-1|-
TGTGCCAGTAGTACACAGGTGAACACTGAAGCTTTCTTT
CASSTQVNTEAFF
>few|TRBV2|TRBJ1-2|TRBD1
TGTGCCAGCAGCGGGGACAGGGGAACTAACTATGGCTACACCTTC
CASSGDRGTNYGYTF
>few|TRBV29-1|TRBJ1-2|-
TGCAGCGTTAAGGGGGGAAACTATGGCTACACCTTC
CSVKGGNYGYTF
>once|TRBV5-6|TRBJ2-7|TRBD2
TGTGCCAGCAGCTTGTTAACTAGCGGTACCTACGAGCAGTACTTC
CASSLLTSGTYEQYF
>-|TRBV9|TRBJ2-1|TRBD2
TGTGCCAGCAGCGTCGGGGGAGGGCCCATCTATGAGCAGTTCTTC
CASSVGGGPIYEQFF
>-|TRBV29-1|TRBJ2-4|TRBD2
TGCAGCGTTGAAGGACTAGCGGGACTAGCCAAAAACATTCAGTACTTC
CSVEGLAGLAKNIQYF
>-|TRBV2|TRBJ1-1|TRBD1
TGTGCCAGCATCGCAGGACAGGGGATGAACACTGAAGCTTTCTTT
CASIAGQGMNTEAFF
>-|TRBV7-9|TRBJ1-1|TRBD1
TGTGCCAGCAGCTTTGGGGACAGGGGGGAAATGAACACTGAAGCTTTCTTT
CASSFGDRGEMNTEAFF
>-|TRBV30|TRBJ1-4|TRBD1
TGTGCCTGGAGTGGGGGTCTGACAGGGTGGGAAAAACTGTTTTTT
CAWSGGLTGWEKLFF
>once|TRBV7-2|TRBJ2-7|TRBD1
TGTGCCAGCAGCCTACAGGGGAGAAACAACGAGCAGTACTTC
CASSLQGRNNEQYF
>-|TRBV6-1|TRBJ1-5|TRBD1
TGTGCCAGCAGTGAGTTGACAGGGGGCAATCAGCCCCAGCATTTT
CASSELTGGNQPQHF
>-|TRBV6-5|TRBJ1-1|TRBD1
TGTGCCAGCAGTTCTGGGGACAGGCTCACTGAAGCTTTCTTT
CASSSGDRLTEAFF
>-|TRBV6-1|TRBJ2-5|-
TGTGCCAGCAGTGAAGTCATTCAAGAGACCCAGTACTTC
CASSEVIQETQYF
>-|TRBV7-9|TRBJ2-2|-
TGTGCCAGCAGCTTAGATCCGGGAATTACCGGGGAGCTGTTTTTT
CASSLDPGITGELFF
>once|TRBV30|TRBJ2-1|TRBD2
TGTGCCTGGAGGGGACTAGGTAGCAATGAGCAGTTCTTC
CAWRGLGSNEQFF
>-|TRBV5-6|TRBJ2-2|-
TGTGCCAGCAGCTTGGGGAACACCGGGGAGCTGTTTTTT
CASSLGNTGELFF
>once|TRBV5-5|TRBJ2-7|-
TGTGCCAGCAGCTTGCTTAGTGGGGCCTACGAGCAGTACTTC
CASSLLSGAYEQYF